Shown below are 18 T cell receptor beta chains from a single sample sequenced in a study of blood T cell repertoires in COVID-19. Data came from immunoSEQ multiplex PCR; TCRdb stores just in-frame clones and leaves some out. The sample lists under 50,000 clones, 77% seen once, with about 20% in the top ten. The sample consisted of peripheral blood. All receptors derive from a human donor with active or convalescent COVID-19. The donor label of this sample is uncertain.

This clone has a handful of counts. The V call is TRBV21-1, the J call TRBJ1-6. TRBV21-1 represents a pseudogene. There are 18 residues in the CDR3. The CDR3 loop is CASSKARVQVSYNSPLHF. The CDR3 nucleotides are TGTGCCAGCAGCAAAGCGAGGGTTCAAGTCTCCTATAATTCACCCCTCCACTTT.

Note on this clone: This same CDR3 is encoded by further DNA sequences in the sample. The chain employs TRBV7-2 and TRBJ1-5; D call uncertain. The CDR3 extends over 14 amino acids. V was cut by 1 base and J by 2 bases, with 6 bases left in between. CDR1 and CDR2 from the germline V gene are SGHTA and FQGNSA. The DNA for the CDR3 is TGTGCCAGCAGCTTAGAACGGGGCAATCAGCCCCAGCATTTT. Residues: CASSLERGNQPQHF.

V gene TRBV18 combines with J gene TRBJ2-7; 8 positions match TRBD1. Germline lookup yields CDR1 KGHSH and CDR2 LQKENI. This CDR3 contains 14 residues. J gave up 3 bases and V 0 bases, and 1 base lay outside the gene matches. The CDR3 DNA is TGTGCCAGCTCACCACCGGGACAGGTCTACGAGCAGTACTTC. It yields the protein CASSPPGQVYEQYF. Based on the CDR3 plus reference TRBV18 and TRBJ2-7, the full variable domain is NAGVMQNPRHLVRRRGQEARLRCSPMKGHSHVYWYRQLPEEGLKFMVYLQKENIIDESGMPKERFSAEFPKEGPSILRIQQVVRGDSAAYFCASSPPGQVYEQYFGPGTRLTVT.

Points on this clone: One end of the junction is discordant with germline, which a read error may explain. This chain joins TRBV7-2 and TRBJ2-7; no reliable D call. This CDR3 spans 12 amino acids. CDR1 and CDR2 from the germline V gene are SGHTA and FQGNSA. The CDR3 DNA reads as TGTGCCAGCAGCTTAGATGTAACCCCGCAGAACTTC. Its protein is CASSLDVTPQNF.

The V gene is TRBV27, the J gene TRBJ1-5; no definite D call. The V end lost 3 bases, the J end lost 2 bases, and 5 bases lay between the germline ends. CDR1 is MNHEY, CDR2 SMNVEV, per germline (reference sequence). The CDR3 spans 13 residues. CDR3 sequence (DNA): TGTGCCAGCAGTTTCGTCGGCAATCAGCCCCAGCATTTT. This translates into CASSFVGNQPQHF.

The chain employs TRBV28 and TRBJ2-3; D is perhaps TRBD2 (5 bases). V was trimmed by 5 bases and J by 0 bases, leaving 21 bases between them. There are 18 residues in the CDR3. The germline V gene encodes CDR1 MDHEN and CDR2 SYDVKM. The CDR3 region is CASSSARRVGVSTDTQYF. CDR3 bases: TGTGCCAGCAGTAGTGCCAGAAGGGTGGGAGTCAGCACAGATACGCAGTATTTT. Combining the CDR3 with reference TRBV28 and TRBJ2-3 gives the whole variable domain DVKVTQSSRYLVKRTGEKVFLECVQDMDHENMFWYRQDPGLGLRLIYFSYDVKMKEKGDIPEGYSVSREKKERFSLILESASTNQTSMYLCASSSARRVGVSTDTQYFGPGTRLTVL.

The rearrangement links TRBV7-9 to TRBJ2-4; TRBD1 agrees at 10 bases. The germline CDR1 and CDR2 sequences are SEHNR and FQNEAQ (reference sequence). This CDR3 has 16 residues. V was clipped by 4 bases and J by 6 bases; unmatched bases: 9. The CDR3 is CASSWDRTGGRNIQYF. CDR3 bases: TGTGCCAGCAGCTGGGACCGGACAGGGGGAAGAAACATTCAGTACTTC.

The CDR3 loop reads CASSRTGGNQPQHF. CDR3 coding DNA: TGTGCCAGCAGCCGCACAGGGGGGAATCAGCCCCAGCATTTT. J is TRBJ1-5 and V is TRBV7-6, with 8 bases lining up with TRBD1. This CDR3 region has 14 residues. Germline CDR1 SGHVS, CDR2 FNYEAQ. V was clipped by 5 bases and J by 4 bases; unmatched bases: 4.

The V and J genes are TRBV10-3 and TRBJ2-5; D is possibly TRBD1 (6 bases). V was cut by 1 base and J by 1 base, with 7 bases left in between. CDR1 ENHRY and CDR2 SYGVKD come from the germline V gene. The CDR3 sequence is 14 residues long. CDR3 protein: CAISELTGQETQYF. In nucleotides, the CDR3 is TGTGCCATCAGTGAGTTGACAGGCCAAGAGACCCAGTACTTC.

The chain uses TRBV11-1 and TRBJ2-7; a weak D match, TRBD2 (5 bases). The CDR3 runs 15 residues. V lost 5 bases and J lost 0, with 14 bases in between. Per germline, CDR1 SGHAT and CDR2 FQDESV (reference sequence). Here the CDR3 reads CASSLAVAHSYEQYF. As DNA, the CDR3 is TGTGCCAGCAGCCTGGCGGTAGCGCACTCCTACGAGCAGTACTTC.

The chain carries TRBV5-1 and TRBJ1-2; TRBD1 agrees at 7 bases. From germline, CDR1 is SGHRS and CDR2 YFSETQ. The CDR3 is made up of 13 amino acids. Trimming removed 3 bases from V and 6 bases from J; junction bases left unmatched: 5. CDR3 region: CASSWTGEHGYTF. The CDR3 DNA reads TGCGCCAGCAGCTGGACAGGCGAACATGGCTACACCTTC.

This clone was counted ten times or more. The chain has TRBV5-1 and TRBJ1-2, with 7 bases matching TRBD1. This CDR3 comprises 14 residues. J was trimmed by 4 bases and V by 4 bases; bases with no gene match: 7. Germline-derived CDR1 and CDR2 are SGHRS and YFSETQ. The DNA for the CDR3 is TGCGCCAGCAGCCCGGAGGGACAGAGCTATGGCTACACCTTC. It specifies CASSPEGQSYGYTF.

The V gene is TRBV5-4, the J gene TRBJ1-4; TRBD1 is a possible D gene (5 bases). The germline gives CDR1 SGHNT, CDR2 YYREEE (reference sequence). This CDR3 spans 16 amino acids. Trimming removed 0 bases at V and 6 bases at J, with 15 bases between. The CDR3: CASSLASRVGDEKLFF. CDR3 DNA sequence: TGTGCCAGCAGCTTGGCCTCCAGGGTAGGGGATGAAAAACTGTTTTTT.

This chain links TRBV6-5 with TRBJ1-1, with D possibly being TRBD1 (6 bases). There are 15 residues in the CDR3. Germline values: CDR1 MNHEY, CDR2 SVGAGI. V shed 0 bases and J shed 1 base, with 9 bases lying between them. This CDR3 is CASSYSGTQNTEAFF. The CDR3 DNA follows: TGTGCCAGCAGTTACTCCGGGACACAGAACACTGAAGCTTTCTTT.

The chain recombines TRBV6-5 with TRBJ2-3; perhaps TRBD1 as D (5 bases). Germline V CDR1 and CDR2: MNHEY, SVGAGI. This CDR3 spans 11 amino acids. V dropped 9 bases and J dropped 2 bases, with 6 bases sitting between them. Here the CDR3 DNA reads TGTGCCAGGGACACCACAGATACGCAGTATTTT. Translation: CARDTTDTQYF.

The genes are TRBV28 and TRBJ2-7, with D possibly being TRBD2 (6 bases). This CDR3 region has 15 residues. V was pared by 6 bases and J by 6 bases, with 21 bases between. Germline assignment: CDR1 MDHEN and CDR2 SYDVKM. CDR3 sequence: CASSPPGGVLGEQYF. CDR3 DNA sequence: TGTGCCAGCAGCCCCCCTGGAGGGGTATTGGGCGAGCAGTACTTC.

This clone was observed a handful of times. This chain links TRBV30 with TRBJ2-7; a possible D gene is TRBD2 (5 bases). This CDR3 spans 15 amino acids. CDR1 is GTSNPN and CDR2 is SVGIG in the germline V gene (reference sequence). Deletions cut 2 bases from V and 2 bases from J, with 16 bases between. DNA for the CDR3: TGTGCCTGGAGTCCCGGTGGCGGGCGTCCCTACGAGCAGTACTTC. Protein: CAWSPGGGRPYEQYF.

The J gene is TRBJ2-3, the V gene TRBV27; TRBD2 agrees at 9 bases. V shed 1 base and J 2 bases; nucleotides not matched to a gene: 4. This CDR3 spans 16 amino acids. Per germline, CDR1 MNHEY and CDR2 SMNVEV (reference sequence). In DNA, the CDR3 is TGTGCCAGCAGTTTATGGGGGACTAGCTTCACAGATACGCAGTATTTT. Its protein product is CASSLWGTSFTDTQYF.